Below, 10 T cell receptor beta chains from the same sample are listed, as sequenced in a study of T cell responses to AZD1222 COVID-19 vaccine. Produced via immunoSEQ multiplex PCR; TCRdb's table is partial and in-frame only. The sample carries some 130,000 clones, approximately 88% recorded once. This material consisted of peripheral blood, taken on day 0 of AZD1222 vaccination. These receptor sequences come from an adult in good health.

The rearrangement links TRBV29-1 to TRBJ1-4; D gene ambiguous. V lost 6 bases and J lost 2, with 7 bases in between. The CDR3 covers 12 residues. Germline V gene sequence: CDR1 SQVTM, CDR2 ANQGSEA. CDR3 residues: CSVRRTNEKLFF. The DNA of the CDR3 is TGCAGCGTCCGTCGGACTAATGAAAAACTGTTTTTT. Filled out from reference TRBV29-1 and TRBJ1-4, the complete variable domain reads SAVISQKPSRDICQRGTSLTIQCQVDSQVTMMFWYRQQPGQSLTLIATANQGSEATYESGFVIDKFPISRPNLTFSTLTVSNMSPEDSSIYLCSVRRTNEKLFFGSGTQLSVL.

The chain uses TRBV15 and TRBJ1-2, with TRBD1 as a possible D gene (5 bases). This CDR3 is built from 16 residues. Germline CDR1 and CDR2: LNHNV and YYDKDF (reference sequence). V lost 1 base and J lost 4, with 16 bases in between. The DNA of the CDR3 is TGTGCCACCAGCAGAGTGGGTACGACAGACTTCTATGGCTACACCTTC. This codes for CATSRVGTTDFYGYTF.

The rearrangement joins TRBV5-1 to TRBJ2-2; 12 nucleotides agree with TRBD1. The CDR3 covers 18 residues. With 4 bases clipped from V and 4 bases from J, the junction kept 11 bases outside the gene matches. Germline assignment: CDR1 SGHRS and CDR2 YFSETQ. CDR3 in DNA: TGCGCCAGCAGCCATCGGGGACAGGGGGCGCGGAGCACCGGGGAGCTGTTTTTT. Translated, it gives CASSHRGQGARSTGELFF.

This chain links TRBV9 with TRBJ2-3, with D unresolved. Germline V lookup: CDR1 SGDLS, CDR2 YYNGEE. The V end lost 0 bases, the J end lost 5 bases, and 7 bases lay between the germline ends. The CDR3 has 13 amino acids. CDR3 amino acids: CASSVGAEDTQYF. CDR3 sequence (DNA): TGTGCCAGCAGCGTAGGGGCGGAAGATACGCAGTATTTT.

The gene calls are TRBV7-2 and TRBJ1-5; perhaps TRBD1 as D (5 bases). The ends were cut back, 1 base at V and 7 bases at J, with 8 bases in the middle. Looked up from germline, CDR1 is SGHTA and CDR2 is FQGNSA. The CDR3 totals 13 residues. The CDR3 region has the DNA TGTGCCAGCAGCTTAGAGGGGTCCCAGCCCCAGCATTTT. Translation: CASSLEGSQPQHF.

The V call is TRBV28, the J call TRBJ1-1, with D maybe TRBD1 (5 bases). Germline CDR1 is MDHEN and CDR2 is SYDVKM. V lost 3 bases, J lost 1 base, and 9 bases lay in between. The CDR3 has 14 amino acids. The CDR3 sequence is CASSLGTENTEAFF. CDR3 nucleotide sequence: TGTGCCAGCAGTTTGGGGACGGAGAACACTGAAGCTTTCTTT.

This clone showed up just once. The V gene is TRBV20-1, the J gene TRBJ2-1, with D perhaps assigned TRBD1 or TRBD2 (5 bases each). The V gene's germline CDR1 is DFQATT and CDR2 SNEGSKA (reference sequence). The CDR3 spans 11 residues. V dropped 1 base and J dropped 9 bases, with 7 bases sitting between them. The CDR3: CSARVGTEQFF. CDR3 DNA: TGCAGTGCTAGAGTCGGGACTGAGCAGTTCTTC.

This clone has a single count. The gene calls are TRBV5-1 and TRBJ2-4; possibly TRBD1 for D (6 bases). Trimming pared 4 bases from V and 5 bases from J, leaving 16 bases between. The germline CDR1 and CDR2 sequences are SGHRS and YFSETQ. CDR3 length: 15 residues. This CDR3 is CASSLGWGLENIQYF. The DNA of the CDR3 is TGCGCCAGCAGCCTGGGATGGGGGCTTGAAAACATTCAGTACTTC.

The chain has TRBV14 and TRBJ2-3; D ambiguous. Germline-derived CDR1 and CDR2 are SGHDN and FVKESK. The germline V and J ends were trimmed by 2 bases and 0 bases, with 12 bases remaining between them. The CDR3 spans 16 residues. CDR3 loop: CASSQFRRTSTDTQYF. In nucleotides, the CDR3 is TGTGCCAGCAGCCAATTTAGGAGAACTAGCACAGATACGCAGTATTTT.

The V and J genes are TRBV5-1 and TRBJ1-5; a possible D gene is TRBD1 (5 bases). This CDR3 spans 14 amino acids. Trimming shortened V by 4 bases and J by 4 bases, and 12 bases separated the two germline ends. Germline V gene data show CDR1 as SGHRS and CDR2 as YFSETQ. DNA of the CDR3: TGCGCCAGCAGCCCGCAGGGAGAGAATCAGCCCCAGCATTTT. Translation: CASSPQGENQPQHF.